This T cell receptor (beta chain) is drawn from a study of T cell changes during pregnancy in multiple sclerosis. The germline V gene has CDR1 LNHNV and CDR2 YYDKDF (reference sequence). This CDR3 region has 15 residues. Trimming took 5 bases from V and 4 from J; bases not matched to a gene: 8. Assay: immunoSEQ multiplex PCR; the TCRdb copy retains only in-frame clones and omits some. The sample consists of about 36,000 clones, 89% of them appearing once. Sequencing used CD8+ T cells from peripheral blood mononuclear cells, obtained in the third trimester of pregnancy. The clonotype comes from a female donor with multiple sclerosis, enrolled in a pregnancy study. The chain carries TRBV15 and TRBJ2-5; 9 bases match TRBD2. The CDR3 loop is CATSGTAGGGETQYF. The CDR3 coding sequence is TGTGCCACCAGCGGAACAGCGGGAGGCGGAGAGACCCAGTACTTC.